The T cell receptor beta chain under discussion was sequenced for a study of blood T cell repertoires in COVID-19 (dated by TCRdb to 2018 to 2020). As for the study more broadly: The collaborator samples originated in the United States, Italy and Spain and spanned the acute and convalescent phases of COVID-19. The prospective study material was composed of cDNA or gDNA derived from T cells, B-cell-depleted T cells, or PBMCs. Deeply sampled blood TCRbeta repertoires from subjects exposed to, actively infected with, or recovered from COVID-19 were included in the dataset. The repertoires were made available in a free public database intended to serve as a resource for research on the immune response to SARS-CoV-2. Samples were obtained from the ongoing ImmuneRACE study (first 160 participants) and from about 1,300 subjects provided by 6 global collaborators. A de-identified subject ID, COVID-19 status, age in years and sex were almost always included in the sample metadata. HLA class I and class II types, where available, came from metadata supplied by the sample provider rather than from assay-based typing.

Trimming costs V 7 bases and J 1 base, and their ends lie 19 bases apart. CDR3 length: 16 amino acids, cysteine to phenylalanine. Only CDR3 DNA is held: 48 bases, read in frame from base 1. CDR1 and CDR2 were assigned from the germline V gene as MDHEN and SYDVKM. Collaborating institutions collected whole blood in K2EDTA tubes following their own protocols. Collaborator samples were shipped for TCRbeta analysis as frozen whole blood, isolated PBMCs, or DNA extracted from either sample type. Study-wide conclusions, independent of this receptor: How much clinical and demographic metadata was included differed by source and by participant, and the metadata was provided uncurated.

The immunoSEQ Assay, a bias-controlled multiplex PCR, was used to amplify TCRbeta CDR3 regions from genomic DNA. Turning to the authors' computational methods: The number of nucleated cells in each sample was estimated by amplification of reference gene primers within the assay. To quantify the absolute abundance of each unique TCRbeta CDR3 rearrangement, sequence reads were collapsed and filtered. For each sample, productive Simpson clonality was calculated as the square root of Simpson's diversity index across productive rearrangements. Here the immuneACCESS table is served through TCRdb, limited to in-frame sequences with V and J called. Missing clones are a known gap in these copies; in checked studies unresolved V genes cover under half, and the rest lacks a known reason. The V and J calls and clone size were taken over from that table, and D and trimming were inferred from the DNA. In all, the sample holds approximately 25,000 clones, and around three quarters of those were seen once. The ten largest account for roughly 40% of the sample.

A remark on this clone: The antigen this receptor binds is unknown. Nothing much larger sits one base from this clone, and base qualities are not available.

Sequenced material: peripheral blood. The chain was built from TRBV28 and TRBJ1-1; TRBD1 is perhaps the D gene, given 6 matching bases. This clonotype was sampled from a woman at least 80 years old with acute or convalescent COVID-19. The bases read TGTGCCAGCACCCTACCAGGGCGGGGGCAGAACACTGAAGCTTTCTTT. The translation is CASTLPGRGQNTEAFF.